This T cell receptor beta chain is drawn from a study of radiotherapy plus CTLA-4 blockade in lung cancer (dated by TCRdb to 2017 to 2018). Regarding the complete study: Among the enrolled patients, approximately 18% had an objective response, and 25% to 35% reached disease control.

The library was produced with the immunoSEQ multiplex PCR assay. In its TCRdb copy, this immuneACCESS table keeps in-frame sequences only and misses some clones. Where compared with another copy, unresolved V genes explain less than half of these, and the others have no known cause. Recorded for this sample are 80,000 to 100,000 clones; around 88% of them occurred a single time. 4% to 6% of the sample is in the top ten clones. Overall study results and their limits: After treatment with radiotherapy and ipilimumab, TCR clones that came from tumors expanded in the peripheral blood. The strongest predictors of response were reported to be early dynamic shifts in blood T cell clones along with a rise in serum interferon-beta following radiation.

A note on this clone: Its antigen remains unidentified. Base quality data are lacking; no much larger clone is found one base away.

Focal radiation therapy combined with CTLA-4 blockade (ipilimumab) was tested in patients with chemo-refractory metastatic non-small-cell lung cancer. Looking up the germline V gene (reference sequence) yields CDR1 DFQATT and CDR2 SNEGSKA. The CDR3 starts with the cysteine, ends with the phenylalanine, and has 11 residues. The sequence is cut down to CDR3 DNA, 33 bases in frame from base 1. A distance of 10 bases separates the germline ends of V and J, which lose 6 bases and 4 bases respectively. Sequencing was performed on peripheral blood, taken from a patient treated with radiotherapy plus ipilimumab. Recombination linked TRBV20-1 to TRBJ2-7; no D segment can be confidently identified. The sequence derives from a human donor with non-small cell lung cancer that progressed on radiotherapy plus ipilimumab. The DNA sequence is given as TGCAGTGCCCCCATCGGATACGAGCAGTACTTC. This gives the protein CSAPIGYEQYF.